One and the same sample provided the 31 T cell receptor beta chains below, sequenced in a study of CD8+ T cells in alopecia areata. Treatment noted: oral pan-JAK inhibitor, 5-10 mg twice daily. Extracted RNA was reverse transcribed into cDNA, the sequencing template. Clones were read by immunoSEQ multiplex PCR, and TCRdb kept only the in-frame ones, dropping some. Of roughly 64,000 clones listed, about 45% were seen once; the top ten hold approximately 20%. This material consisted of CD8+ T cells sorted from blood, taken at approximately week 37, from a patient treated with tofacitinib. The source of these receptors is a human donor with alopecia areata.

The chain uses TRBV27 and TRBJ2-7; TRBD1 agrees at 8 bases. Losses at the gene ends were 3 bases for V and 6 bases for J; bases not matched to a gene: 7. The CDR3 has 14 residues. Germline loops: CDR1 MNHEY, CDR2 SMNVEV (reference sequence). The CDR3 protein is CASSFGDRNAEQYF. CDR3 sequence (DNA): TGTGCCAGCAGTTTCGGGGACAGGAACGCCGAGCAGTACTTC.

The chain's CDR3 is CASSVPDYGYTF. CDR3 bases: TGCGCCAGCAGCGTTCCCGACTATGGCTACACCTTC. The rearrangement uses TRBV5-1 and TRBJ1-2; D remains ambiguous. This CDR3 is 12 amino acids long. Deletions cut 4 bases from V and 3 bases from J, with 7 bases between. Looked up from germline, CDR1 is SGHRS and CDR2 is YFSETQ.

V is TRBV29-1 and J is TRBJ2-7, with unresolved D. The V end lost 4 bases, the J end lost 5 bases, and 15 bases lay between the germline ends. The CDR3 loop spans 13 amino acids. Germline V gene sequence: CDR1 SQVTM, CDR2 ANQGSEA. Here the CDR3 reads CSVVEPLENEQYF. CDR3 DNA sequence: TGCAGCGTTGTTGAGCCACTCGAAAACGAGCAGTACTTC.

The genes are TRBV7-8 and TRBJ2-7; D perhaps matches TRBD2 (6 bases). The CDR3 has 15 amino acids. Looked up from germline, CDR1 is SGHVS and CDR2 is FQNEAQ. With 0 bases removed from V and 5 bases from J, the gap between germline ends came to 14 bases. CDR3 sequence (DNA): TGTGCCAGCAGCTTAGCTCCGGGACTGGGGAACGAGCAGTACTTC. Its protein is CASSLAPGLGNEQYF.

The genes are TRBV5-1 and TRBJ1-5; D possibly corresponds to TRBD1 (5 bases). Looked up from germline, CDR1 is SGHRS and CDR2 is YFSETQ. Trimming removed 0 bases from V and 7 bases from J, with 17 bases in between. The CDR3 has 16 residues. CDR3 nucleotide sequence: TGCGCCAGCAGCTTGGCCCCATCAGGGTCGGGACAGCCCCAGCATTTT. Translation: CASSLAPSGSGQPQHF.

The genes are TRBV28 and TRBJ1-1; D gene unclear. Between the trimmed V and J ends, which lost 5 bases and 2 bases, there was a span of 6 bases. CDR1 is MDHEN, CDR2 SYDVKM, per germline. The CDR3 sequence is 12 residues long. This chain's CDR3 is CASSTDNTEAFF. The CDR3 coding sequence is TGTGCCAGCAGTACTGACAACACTGAAGCTTTCTTT.

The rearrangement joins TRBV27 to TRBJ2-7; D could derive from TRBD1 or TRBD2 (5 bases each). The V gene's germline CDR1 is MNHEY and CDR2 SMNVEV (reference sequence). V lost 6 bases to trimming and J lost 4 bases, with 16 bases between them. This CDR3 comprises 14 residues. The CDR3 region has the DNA TGTGCCAGCAGCCCCTCACCAGGGAGTTACGAGCAGTACTTC. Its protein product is CASSPSPGSYEQYF.

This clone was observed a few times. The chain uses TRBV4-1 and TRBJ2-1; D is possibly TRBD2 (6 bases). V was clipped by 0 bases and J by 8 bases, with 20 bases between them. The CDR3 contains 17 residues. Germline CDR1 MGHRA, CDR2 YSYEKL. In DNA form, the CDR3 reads TGCGCCAGCAGCCAAGATCCCCCTAGCGCCTTTACGGATGAGCAGTTCTTC. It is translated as CASSQDPPSAFTDEQFF.

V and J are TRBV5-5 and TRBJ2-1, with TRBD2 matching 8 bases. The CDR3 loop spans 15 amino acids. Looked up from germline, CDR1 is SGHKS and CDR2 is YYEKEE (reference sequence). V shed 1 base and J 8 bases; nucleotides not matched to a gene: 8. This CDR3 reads CASSLYGRDNDEQFF. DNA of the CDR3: TGTGCCAGCAGCTTGTACGGGAGGGATAATGATGAGCAGTTCTTC.

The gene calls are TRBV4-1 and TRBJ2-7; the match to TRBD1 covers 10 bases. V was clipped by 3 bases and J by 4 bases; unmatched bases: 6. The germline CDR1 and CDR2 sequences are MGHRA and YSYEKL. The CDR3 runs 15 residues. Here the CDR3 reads CASSHGTGVGYEQYF. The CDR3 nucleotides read TGCGCCAGCAGCCACGGGACAGGGGTGGGGTACGAGCAGTACTTC.

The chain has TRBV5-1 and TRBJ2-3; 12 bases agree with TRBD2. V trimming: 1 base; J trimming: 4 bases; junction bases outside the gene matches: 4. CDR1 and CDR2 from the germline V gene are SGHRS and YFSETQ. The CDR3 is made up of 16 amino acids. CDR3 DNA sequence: TGCGCCAGCAGCTTGCTCACTAGCGGGAGGCCAGATACGCAGTATTTT. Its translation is CASSLLTSGRPDTQYF.

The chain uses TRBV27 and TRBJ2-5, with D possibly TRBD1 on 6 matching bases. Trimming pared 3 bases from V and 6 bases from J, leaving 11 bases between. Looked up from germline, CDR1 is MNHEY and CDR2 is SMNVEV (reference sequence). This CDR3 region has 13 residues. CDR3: CASSLGTGQTQYF. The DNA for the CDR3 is TGTGCCAGCAGTTTGGGAACAGGGCAGACCCAGTACTTC.

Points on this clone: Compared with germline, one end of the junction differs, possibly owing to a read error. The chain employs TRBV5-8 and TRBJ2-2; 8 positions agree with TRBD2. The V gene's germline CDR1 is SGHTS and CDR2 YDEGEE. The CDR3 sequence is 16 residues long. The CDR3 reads CASSQEREWNTGELFF. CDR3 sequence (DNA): TGCGCCAGCAGCCAAGAGCGGGAGTGGAACACCGGGGAGCTGTTTTTT.

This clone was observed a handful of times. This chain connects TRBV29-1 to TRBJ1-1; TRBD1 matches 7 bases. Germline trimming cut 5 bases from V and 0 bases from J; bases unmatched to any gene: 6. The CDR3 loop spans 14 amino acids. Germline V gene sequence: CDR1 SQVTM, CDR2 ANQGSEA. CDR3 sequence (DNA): TGCAGCGTTAACAGGGGAGTTATGAACACTGAAGCTTTCTTT. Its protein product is CSVNRGVMNTEAFF.

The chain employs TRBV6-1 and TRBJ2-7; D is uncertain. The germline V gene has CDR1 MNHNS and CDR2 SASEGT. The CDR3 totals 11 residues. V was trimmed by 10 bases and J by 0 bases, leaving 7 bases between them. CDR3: CATRPSYEQYF. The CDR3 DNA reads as TGTGCCACCAGACCCTCCTACGAGCAGTACTTC.

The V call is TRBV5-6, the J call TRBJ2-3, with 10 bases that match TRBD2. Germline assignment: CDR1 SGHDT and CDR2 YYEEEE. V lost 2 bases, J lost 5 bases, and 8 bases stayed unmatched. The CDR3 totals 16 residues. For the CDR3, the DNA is TGTGCCAGCAGCTTAATAGCGGGAGGCCAGGGAGATACGCAGTATTTT. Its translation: CASSLIAGGQGDTQYF.

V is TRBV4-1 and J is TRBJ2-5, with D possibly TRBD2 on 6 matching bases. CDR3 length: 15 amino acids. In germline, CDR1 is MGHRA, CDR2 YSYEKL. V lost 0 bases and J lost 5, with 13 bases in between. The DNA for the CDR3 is TGCGCCAGCAGCCAAGATCGTGGTAGCGGTGAGACCCAGTACTTC. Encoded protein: CASSQDRGSGETQYF.

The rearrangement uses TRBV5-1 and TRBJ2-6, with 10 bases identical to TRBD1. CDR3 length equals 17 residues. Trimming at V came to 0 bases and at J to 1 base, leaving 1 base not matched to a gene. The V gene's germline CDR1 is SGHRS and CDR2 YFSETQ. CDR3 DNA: TGCGCCAGCAGCTTGGAGGGACAGGGGTCTGGGGCCAACGTCCTGACTTTC. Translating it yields CASSLEGQGSGANVLTF.

CDR3 sequence reads: CSVGQPNEQFF. The DNA for the CDR3 is TGCAGCGTTGGACAACCCAATGAGCAGTTCTTC. This chain links TRBV29-1 with TRBJ2-1, with unresolved D. Germline V gene data show CDR1 as SQVTM and CDR2 as ANQGSEA. This CDR3 region has 11 residues. Trimming pared 4 bases from V and 6 bases from J, leaving 7 bases between.

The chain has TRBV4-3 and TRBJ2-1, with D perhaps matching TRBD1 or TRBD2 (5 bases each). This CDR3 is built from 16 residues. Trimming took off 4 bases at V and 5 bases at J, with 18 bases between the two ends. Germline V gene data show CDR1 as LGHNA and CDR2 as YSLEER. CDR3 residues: CASSRQRAGSNNEQFF. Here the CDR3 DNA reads TGCGCCAGCAGCCGCCAACGTGCAGGGAGTAACAATGAGCAGTTCTTC.

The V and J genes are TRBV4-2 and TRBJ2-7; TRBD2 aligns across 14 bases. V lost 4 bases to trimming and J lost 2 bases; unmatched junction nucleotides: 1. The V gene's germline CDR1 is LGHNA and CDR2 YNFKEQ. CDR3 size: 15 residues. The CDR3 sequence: CASSPGLAGAYEQYF. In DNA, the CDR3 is TGTGCCAGCAGCCCGGGACTAGCGGGGGCCTACGAGCAGTACTTC.

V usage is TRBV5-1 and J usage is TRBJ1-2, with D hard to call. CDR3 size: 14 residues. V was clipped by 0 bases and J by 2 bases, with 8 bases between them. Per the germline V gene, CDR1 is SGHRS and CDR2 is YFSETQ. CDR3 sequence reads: CASSLAPENYGYTF. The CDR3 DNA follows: TGCGCCAGCAGCTTGGCCCCGGAGAACTATGGCTACACCTTC.

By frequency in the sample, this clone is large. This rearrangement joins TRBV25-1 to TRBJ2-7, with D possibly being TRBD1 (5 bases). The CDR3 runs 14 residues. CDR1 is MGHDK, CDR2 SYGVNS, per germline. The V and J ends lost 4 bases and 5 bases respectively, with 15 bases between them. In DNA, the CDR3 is TGTGCCAGCAGTGGCGTCGACAGACTCCACGAGCAGTACTTC. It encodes CASSGVDRLHEQYF.

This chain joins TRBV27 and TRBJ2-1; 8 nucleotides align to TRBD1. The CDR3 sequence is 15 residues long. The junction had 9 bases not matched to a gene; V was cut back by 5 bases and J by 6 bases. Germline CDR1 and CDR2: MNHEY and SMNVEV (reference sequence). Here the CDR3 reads CASSQWTGNTNEQFF. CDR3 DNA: TGTGCCAGCAGTCAGTGGACAGGGAATACCAATGAGCAGTTCTTC.

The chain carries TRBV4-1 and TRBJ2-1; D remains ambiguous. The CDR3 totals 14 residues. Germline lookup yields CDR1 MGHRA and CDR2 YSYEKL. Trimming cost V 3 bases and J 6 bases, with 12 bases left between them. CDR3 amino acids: CASSHTTQRNEQFF. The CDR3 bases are TGCGCCAGCAGCCACACCACCCAACGCAATGAGCAGTTCTTC.

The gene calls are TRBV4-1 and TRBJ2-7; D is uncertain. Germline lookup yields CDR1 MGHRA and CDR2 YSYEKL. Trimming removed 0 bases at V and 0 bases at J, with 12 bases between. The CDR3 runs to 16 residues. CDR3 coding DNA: TGCGCCAGCAGCCAAGATCTGGCTACCAGCTCCTACGAGCAGTACTTC. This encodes CASSQDLATSSYEQYF.

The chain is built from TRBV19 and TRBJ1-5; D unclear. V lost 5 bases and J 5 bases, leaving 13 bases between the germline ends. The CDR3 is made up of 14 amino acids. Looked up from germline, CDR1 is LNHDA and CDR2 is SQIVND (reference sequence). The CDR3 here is CASSLPETYQPQHF. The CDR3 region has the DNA TGTGCCAGTAGTCTTCCCGAAACCTATCAGCCCCAGCATTTT.

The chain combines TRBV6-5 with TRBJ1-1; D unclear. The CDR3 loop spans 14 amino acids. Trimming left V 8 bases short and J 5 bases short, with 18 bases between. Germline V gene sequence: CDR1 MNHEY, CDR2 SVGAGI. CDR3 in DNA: TGTGCCAGCCGCCCTGGTGGGGTTGCGACTGAAGCTTTCTTT. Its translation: CASRPGGVATEAFF.

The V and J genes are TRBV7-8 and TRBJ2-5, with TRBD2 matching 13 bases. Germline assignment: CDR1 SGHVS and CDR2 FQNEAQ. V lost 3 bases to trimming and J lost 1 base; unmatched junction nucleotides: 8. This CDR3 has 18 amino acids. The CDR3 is CASSFLGGLAGLQETQYF. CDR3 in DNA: TGTGCCAGCAGCTTCCTCGGGGGACTAGCGGGACTCCAAGAGACCCAGTACTTC.

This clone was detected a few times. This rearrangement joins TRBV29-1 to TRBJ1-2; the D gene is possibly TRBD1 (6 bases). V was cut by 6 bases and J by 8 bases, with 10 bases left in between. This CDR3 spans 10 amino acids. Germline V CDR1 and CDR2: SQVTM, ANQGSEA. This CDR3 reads CSVGTGGYTF. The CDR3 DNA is TGCAGCGTCGGCACAGGGGGCTACACCTTC.

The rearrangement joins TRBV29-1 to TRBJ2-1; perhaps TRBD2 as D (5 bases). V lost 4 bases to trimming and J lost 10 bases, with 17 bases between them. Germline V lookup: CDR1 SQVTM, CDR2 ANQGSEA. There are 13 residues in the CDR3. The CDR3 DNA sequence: TGCAGCGTTGCTTATCAACACCCGGGGGAGCAGTTCTTC. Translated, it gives CSVAYQHPGEQFF.